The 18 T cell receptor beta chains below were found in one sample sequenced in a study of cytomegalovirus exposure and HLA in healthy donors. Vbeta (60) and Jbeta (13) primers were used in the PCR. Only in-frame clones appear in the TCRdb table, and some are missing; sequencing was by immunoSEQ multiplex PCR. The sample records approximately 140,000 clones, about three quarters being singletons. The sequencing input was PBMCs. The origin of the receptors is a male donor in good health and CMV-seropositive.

The CDR3 DNA is TGCGCCAGCAGCCCAGCGGGAGCGGGCACCGGGGAGCTGTTTTTT. Translated: CASSPAGAGTGELFF. V usage is TRBV4-3 and J usage is TRBJ2-2; 8 nucleotides match TRBD2. This CDR3 spans 15 amino acids. CDR1 is LGHNA, CDR2 YSLEER, per germline. J gave up 4 bases and V 4 bases, and 5 bases lay outside the gene matches.

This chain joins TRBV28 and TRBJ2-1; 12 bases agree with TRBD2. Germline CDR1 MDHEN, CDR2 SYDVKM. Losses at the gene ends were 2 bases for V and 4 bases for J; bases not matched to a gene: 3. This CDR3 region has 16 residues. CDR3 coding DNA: TGTGCCAGCAGTTTAGGGACTAGCGGGTTTTACAATGAGCAGTTCTTC. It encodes CASSLGTSGFYNEQFF.

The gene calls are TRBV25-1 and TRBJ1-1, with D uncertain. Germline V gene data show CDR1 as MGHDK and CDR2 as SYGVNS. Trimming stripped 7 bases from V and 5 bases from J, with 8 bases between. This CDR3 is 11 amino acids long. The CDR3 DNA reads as TGTGCCAGCACAGGACTTACTGAAGCTTTCTTT. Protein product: CASTGLTEAFF.

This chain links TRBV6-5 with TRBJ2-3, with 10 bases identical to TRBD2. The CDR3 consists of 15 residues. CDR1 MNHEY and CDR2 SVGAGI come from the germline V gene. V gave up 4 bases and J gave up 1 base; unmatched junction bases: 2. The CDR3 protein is CASSSTSGGTDTQYF. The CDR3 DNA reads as TGTGCCAGCAGTTCCACTAGCGGGGGCACAGATACGCAGTATTTT.

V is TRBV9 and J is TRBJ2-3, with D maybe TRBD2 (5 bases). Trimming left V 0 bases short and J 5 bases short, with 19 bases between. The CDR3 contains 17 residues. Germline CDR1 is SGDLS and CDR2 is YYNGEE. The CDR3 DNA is TGTGCCAGCAGCGTAGCGAGGGTGCCAGACTCGTTAGATACGCAGTATTTT. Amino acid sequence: CASSVARVPDSLDTQYF.

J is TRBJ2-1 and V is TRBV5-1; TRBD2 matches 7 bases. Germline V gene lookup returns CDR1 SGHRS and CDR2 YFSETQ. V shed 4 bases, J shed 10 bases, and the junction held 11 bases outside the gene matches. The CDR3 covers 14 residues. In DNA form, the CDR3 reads TGCGCCAGCAGCCCGGACGTCGCGGGAGACGAGCAGTTCTTC. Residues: CASSPDVAGDEQFF. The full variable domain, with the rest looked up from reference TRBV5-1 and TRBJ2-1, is KAGVTQTPRYLIKTRGQQVTLSCSPISGHRSVSWYQQTPGQGLQFLFEYFSETQRNKGNFPGRFSGRQFSNSRSEMNVSTLELGDSALYLCASSPDVAGDEQFFGPGTRLTVL.

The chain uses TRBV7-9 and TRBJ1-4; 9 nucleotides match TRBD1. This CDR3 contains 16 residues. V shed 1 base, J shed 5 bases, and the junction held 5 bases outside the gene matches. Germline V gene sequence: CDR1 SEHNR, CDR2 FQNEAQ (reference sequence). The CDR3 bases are TGTGCCAGCAGCTTAGACGGGACAGGGCCAAATGAAAAACTGTTTTTT. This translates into CASSLDGTGPNEKLFF.

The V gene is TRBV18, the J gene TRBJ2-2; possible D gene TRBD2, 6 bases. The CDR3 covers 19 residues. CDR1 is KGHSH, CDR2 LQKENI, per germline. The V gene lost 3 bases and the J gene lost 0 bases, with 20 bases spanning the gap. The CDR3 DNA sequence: TGTGCCAGCTCACCTAGGAGGCTGGGAGGAACGACGAACACCGGGGAGCTGTTTTTT. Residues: CASSPRRLGGTTNTGELFF. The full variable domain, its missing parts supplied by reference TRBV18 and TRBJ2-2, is NAGVMQNPRHLVRRRGQEARLRCSPMKGHSHVYWYRQLPEEGLKFMVYLQKENIIDESGMPKERFSAEFPKEGPSILRIQQVVRGDSAAYFCASSPRRLGGTTNTGELFFGEGSRLTVL.

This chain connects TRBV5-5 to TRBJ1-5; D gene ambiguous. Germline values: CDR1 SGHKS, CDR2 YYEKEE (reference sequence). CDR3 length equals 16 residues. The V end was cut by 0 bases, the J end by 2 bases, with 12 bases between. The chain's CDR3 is CASSLEYRFGNQPQHF. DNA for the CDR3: TGTGCCAGCAGCTTGGAGTACAGATTTGGCAATCAGCCCCAGCATTTT.

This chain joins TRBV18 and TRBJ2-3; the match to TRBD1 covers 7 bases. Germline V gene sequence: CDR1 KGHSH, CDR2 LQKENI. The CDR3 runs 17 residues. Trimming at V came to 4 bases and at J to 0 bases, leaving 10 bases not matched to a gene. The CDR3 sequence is CASSLRTGRTSTDTQYF. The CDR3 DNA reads TGTGCCAGCTCACTGAGGACAGGCCGAACTAGCACAGATACGCAGTATTTT. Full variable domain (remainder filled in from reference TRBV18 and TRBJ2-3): NAGVMQNPRHLVRRRGQEARLRCSPMKGHSHVYWYRQLPEEGLKFMVYLQKENIIDESGMPKERFSAEFPKEGPSILRIQQVVRGDSAAYFCASSLRTGRTSTDTQYFGPGTRLTVL.

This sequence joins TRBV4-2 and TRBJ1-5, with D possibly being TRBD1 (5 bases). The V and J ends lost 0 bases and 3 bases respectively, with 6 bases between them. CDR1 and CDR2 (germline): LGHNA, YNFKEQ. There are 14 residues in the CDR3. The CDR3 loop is CASSQETVNQPQHF. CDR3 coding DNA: TGTGCCAGCAGCCAAGAGACAGTCAATCAGCCCCAGCATTTT.

CDR3 amino acids: CSVVMNTEAFF. CDR3 DNA sequence: TGCAGCGTTGTTATGAACACTGAAGCTTTCTTT. The chain has TRBV29-1 and TRBJ1-1; no firm D call. Looked up from germline, CDR1 is SQVTM and CDR2 is ANQGSEA. The CDR3 length is 11 residues. V lost 4 bases to trimming and J lost 0 bases, with 3 bases between them.

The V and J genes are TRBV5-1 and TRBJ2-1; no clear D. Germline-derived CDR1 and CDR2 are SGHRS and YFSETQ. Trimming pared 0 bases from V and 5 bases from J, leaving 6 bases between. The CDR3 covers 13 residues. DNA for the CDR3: TGCGCCAGCAGCTTGGTCCAGGACAATGAGCAGTTCTTC. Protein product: CASSLVQDNEQFF.

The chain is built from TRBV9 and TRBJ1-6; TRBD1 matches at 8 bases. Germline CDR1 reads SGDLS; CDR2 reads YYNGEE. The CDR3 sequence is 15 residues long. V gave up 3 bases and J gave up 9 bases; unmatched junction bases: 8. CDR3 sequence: CASSEEGQAFSPLHF. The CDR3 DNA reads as TGTGCCAGCAGCGAGGAGGGACAGGCATTTTCACCCCTCCACTTT. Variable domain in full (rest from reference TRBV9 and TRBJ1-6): DSGVTQTPKHLITATGQRVTLRCSPRSGDLSVYWYQQSLDQGLQFLIQYYNGEERAKGNILERFSAQQFPDLHSELNLSSLELGDSALYFCASSEEGQAFSPLHFGNGTRLTVT.

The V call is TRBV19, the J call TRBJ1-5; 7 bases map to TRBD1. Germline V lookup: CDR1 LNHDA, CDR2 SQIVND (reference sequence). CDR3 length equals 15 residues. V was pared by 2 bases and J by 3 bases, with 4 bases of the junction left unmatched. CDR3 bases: TGTGCCAGTAGTATACCAGGGGGAATCAATCAGCCCCAGCATTTT. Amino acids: CASSIPGGINQPQHF.

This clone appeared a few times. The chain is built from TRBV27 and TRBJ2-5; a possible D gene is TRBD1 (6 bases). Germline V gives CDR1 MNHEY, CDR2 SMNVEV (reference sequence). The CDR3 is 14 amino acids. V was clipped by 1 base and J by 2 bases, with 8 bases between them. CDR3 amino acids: CASSLLGQQETQYF. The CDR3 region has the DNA TGTGCCAGCAGTTTATTAGGACAGCAAGAGACCCAGTACTTC.

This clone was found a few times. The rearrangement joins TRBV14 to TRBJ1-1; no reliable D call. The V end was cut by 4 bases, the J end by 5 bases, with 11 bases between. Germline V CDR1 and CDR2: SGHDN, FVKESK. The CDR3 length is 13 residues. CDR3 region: CASSRARGTEAFF. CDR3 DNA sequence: TGTGCCAGCAGCCGAGCCCGGGGTACTGAAGCTTTCTTT.

The CDR3 DNA reads TGTGCCAGCAGCTTGGACAGGAACACCGGGGAGCTGTTTTTT. It specifies CASSLDRNTGELFF. This chain joins TRBV5-4 and TRBJ2-2; no reliable D call. Germline CDR1 and CDR2: SGHNT and YYREEE (reference sequence). This CDR3 is built from 14 residues. V lost 0 bases and J 1 base, leaving 4 bases between the germline ends.